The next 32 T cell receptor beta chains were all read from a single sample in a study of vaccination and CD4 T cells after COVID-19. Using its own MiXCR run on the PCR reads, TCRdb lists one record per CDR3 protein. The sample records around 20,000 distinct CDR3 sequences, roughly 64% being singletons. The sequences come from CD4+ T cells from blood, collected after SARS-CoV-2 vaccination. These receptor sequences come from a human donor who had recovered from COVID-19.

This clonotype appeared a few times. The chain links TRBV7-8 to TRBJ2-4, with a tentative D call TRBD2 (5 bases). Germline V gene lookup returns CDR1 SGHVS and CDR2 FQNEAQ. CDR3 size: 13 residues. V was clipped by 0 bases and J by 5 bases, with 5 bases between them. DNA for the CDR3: TGTGCCAGCAGCTTAGCACTAGAAAACATTCAGTACTTC. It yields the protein CASSLALENIQYF.

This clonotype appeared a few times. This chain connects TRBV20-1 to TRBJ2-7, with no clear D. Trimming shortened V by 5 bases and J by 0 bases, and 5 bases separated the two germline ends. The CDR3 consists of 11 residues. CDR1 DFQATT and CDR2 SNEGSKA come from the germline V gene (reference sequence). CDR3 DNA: TGCAGTGCTGAGAACTCCTACGAGCAGTACTTC. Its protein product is CSAENSYEQYF.

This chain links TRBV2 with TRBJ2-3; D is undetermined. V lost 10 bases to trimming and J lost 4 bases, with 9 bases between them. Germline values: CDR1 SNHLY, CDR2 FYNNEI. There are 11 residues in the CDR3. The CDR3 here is CATALSDTQYF. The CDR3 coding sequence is TGTGCCACCGCTTTGTCAGATACGCAGTATTTT. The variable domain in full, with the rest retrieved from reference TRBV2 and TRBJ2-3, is EPEVTQTPSHQVTQMGQEVILRCVPISNHLYFYWYRQILGQKVEFLVSFYNNEISEKSEIFDDQFSVERPDGSNFTLKIRSTKLEDSAMYFCATALSDTQYFGPGTRLTVL.

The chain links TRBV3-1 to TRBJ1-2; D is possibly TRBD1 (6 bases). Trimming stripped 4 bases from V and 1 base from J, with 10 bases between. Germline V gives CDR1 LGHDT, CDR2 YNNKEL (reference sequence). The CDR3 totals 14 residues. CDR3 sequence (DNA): TGTGCCAGCAGCCCCAGGGGACTTAACTATGGCTACACCTTC. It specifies CASSPRGLNYGYTF. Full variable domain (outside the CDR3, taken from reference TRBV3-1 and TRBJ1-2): DTAVSQTPKYLVTQMGNDKSIKCEQNLGHDTMYWYKQDSKKFLKIMFSYNNKELIINETVPNRFSPKSPDKAHLNLHINSLELGDSAVYFCASSPRGLNYGYTFGSGTRLTVV.

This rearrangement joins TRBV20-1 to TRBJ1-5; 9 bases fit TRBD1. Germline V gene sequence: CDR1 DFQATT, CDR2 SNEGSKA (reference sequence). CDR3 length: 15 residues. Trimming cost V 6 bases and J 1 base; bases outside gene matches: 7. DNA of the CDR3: TGCAGTGCCTTACAGGGGGCGTTGAGCAATCAGCCCCAGCATTTT. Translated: CSALQGALSNQPQHF.

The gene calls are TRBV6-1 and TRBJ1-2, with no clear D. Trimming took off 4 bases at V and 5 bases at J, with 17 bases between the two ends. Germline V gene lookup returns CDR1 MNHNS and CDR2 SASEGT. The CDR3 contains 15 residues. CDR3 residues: CASSALLGTPYGYTF. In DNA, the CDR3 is TGTGCCAGCAGTGCCCTCCTGGGTACCCCTTATGGCTACACCTTC.

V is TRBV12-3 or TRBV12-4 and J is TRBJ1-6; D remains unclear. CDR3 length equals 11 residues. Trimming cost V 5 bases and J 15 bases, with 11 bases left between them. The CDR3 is CASSIQGSLHF. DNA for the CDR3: TGTGCCAGCAGTATACAAGGGAGCCTCCACTTT.

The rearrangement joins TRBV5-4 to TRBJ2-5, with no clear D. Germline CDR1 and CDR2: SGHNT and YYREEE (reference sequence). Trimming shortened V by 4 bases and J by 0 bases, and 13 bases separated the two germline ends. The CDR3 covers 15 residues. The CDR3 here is CASSRMWADQETQYF. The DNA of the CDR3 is TGTGCCAGCAGCCGCATGTGGGCAGACCAAGAGACCCAGTACTTC.

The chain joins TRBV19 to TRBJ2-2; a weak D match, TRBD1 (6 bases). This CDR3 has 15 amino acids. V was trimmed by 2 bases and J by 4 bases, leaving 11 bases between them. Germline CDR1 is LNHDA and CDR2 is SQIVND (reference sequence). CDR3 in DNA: TGTGCCAGTAGTATAAGCAGGGGAAGCACCGGGGAGCTGTTTTTT. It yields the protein CASSISRGSTGELFF.

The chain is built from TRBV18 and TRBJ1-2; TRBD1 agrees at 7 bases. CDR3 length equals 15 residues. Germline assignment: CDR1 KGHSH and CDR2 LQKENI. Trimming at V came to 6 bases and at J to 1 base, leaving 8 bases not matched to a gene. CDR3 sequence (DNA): TGTGCCAGCTCTCAAGGACAGGTCGATAACTATGGCTACACCTTC. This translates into CASSQGQVDNYGYTF.

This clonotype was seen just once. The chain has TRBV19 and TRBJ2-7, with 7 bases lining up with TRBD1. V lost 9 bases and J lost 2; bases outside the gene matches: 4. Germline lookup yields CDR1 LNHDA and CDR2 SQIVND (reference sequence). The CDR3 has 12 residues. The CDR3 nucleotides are TGTGCCAGCGCAGGGGGAACCTACGAGCAGTACTTC. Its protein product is CASAGGTYEQYF.

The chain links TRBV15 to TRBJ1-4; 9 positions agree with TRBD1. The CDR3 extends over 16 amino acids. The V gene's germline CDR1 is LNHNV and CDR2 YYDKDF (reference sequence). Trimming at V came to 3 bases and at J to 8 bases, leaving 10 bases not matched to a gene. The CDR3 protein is CATSSETTGGSEKLFF. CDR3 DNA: TGTGCCACCAGCAGCGAAACGACAGGGGGTTCGGAAAAACTGTTTTTT.

CDR3 protein: CSAREQGAHQPQHF. Written as DNA, the CDR3 is TGCAGTGCTAGAGAACAGGGGGCCCATCAGCCCCAGCATTTT. V and J are TRBV20-1 and TRBJ1-5; 9 bases align to TRBD1. Trimming removed 0 bases from V and 5 bases from J; junction bases left unmatched: 2. CDR3 length: 14 amino acids. CDR1 is DFQATT, CDR2 SNEGSKA, per germline (reference sequence).

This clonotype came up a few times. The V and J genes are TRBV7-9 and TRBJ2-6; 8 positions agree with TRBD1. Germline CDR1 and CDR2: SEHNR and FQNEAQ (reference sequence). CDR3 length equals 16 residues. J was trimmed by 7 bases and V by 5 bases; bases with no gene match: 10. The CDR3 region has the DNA TGTGCCAGCAGCACCCGGACAGGGCGATTTGCCAACGTCCTGACTTTC. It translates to CASSTRTGRFANVLTF.

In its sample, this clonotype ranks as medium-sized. CDR3 sequence reads: CASSLGTSGTDTQYF. CDR3 nucleotides: TGTGCCAGCAGTTTAGGGACTAGCGGGACAGATACGCAGTATTTT. The rearrangement joins TRBV27 to TRBJ2-3; 12 nucleotides agree with TRBD2. V shed 2 bases and J 3 bases; nucleotides not matched to a gene: 0. The CDR3 runs 15 residues. In germline, CDR1 is MNHEY, CDR2 SMNVEV (reference sequence).

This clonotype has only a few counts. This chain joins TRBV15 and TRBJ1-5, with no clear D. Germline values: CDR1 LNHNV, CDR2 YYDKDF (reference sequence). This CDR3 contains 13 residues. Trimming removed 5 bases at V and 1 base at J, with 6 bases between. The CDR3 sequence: CATSLPSNQPQHF. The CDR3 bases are TGTGCCACCAGCCTTCCGAGCAATCAGCCCCAGCATTTT.

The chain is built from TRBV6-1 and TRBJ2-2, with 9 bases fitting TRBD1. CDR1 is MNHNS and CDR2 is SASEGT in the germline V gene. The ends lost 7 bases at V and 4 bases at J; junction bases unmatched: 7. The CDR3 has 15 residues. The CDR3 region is CASNPGQGFTGELFF. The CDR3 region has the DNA TGTGCCAGCAACCCAGGACAGGGGTTCACCGGGGAGCTGTTTTTT.

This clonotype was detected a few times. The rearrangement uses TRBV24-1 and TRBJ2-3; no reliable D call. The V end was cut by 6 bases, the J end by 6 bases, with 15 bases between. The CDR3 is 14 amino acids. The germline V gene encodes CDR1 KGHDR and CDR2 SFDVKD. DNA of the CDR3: TGTGCCACCAGTTTCGGGTCACCGGTGGATACGCAGTATTTT. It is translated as CATSFGSPVDTQYF.

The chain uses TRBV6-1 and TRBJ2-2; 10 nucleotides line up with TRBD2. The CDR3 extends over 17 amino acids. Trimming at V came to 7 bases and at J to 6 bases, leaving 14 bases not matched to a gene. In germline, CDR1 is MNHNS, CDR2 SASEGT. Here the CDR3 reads CASTVLAGANLAGELFF. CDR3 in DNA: TGTGCCAGCACCGTCCTAGCGGGAGCAAATTTAGCCGGGGAGCTGTTTTTT.

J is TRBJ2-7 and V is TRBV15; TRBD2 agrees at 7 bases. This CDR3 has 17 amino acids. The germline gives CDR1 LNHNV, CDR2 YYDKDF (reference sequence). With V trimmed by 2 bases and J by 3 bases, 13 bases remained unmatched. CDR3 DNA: TGTGCCACCAGCAGACGTCCGAGAGATGGGGGGGGCTACGAGCAGTACTTC. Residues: CATSRRPRDGGGYEQYF.

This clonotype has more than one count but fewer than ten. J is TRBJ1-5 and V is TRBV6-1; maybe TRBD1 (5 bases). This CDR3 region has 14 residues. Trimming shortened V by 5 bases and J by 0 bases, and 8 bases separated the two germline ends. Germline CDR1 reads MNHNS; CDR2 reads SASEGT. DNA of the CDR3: TGTGCCAGCAGTCGAGACAGTAGCAATCAGCCCCAGCATTTT. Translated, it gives CASSRDSSNQPQHF.

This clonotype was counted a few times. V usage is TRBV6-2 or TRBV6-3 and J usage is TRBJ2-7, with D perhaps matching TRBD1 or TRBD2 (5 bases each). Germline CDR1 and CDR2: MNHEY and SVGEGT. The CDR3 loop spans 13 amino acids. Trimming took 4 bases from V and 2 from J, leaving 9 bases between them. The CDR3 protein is CASSLGPTYEQYF. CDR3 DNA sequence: TGTGCCAGCAGTTTGGGACCTACCTACGAGCAGTACTTC.

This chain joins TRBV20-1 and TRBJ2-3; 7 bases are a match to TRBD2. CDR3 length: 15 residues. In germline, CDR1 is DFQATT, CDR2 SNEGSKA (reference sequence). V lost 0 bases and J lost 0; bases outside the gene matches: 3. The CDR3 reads CSARDLGGSTDTQYF. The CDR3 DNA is TGCAGTGCTAGAGATCTCGGGGGGAGCACAGATACGCAGTATTTT.

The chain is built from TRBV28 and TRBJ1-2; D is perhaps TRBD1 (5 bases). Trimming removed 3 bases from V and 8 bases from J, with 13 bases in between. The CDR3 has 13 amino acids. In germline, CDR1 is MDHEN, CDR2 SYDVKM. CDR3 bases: TGTGCCAGCAGTTTCTCAGGGTTGGACGGCTACACCTTC. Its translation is CASSFSGLDGYTF.

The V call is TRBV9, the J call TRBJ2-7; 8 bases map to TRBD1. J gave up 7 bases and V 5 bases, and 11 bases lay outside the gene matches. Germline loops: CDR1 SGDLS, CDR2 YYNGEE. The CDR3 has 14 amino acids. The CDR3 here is CASRTGTGECEQYF. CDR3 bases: TGTGCCAGCAGAACTGGGACAGGCGAATGTGAGCAGTACTTC.

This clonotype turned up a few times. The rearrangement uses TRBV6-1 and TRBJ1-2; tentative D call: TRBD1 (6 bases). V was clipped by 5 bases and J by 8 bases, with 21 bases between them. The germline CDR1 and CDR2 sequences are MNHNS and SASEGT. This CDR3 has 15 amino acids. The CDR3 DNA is TGTGCCAGCAGTCCCCCAGGGGTACCCTCGATGGGCTACACCTTC. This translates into CASSPPGVPSMGYTF.

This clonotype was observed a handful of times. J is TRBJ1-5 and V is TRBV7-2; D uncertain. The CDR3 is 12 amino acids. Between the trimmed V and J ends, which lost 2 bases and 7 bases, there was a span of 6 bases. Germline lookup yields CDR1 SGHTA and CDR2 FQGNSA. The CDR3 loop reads CASSLRGQPQHF. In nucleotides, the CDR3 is TGTGCCAGCAGCTTAAGAGGGCAGCCCCAGCATTTT.

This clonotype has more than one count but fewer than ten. The CDR3 is CASGTRDRGPNQPQHF. CDR3 DNA: TGTGCCAGCGGCACCCGGGACAGGGGGCCCAATCAGCCCCAGCATTTT. The chain couples TRBV7-9 to TRBJ1-5; 12 bases align to TRBD1. Germline V CDR1 and CDR2: SEHNR, FQNEAQ (reference sequence). The length of the CDR3 is 16 residues. V trimming: 8 bases; J trimming: 3 bases; junction bases outside the gene matches: 8.

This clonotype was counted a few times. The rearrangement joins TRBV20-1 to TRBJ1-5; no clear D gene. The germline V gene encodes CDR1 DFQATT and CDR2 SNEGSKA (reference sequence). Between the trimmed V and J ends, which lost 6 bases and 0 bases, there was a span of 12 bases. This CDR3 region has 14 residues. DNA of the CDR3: TGCAGTGCCCCGGACCCTTATAGCAATCAGCCCCAGCATTTT. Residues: CSAPDPYSNQPQHF.

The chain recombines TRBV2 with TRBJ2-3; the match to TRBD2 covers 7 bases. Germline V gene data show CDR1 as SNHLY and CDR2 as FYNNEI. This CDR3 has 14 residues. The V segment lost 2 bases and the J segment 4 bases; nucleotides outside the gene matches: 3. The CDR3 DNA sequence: TGTGCCAGCAGTGAACCCGGGAGGCCAGATACGCAGTATTTT. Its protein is CASSEPGRPDTQYF. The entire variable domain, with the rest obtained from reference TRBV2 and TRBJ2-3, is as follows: EPEVTQTPSHQVTQMGQEVILRCVPISNHLYFYWYRQILGQKVEFLVSFYNNEISEKSEIFDDQFSVERPDGSNFTLKIRSTKLEDSAMYFCASSEPGRPDTQYFGPGTRLTVL.

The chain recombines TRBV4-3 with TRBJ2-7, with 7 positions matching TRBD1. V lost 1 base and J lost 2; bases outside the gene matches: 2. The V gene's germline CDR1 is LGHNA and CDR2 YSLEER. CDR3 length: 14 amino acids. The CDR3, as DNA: TGCGCCAGCAGCCAAGGACAGGGAACCTACGAGCAGTACTTC. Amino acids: CASSQGQGTYEQYF.

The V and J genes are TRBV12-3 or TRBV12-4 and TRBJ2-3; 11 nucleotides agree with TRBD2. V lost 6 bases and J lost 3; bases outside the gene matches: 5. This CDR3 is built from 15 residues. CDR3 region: CASRLGTSGTDTQYF. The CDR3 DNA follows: TGTGCCAGCAGGCTTGGGACTAGCGGAACAGATACGCAGTATTTT.